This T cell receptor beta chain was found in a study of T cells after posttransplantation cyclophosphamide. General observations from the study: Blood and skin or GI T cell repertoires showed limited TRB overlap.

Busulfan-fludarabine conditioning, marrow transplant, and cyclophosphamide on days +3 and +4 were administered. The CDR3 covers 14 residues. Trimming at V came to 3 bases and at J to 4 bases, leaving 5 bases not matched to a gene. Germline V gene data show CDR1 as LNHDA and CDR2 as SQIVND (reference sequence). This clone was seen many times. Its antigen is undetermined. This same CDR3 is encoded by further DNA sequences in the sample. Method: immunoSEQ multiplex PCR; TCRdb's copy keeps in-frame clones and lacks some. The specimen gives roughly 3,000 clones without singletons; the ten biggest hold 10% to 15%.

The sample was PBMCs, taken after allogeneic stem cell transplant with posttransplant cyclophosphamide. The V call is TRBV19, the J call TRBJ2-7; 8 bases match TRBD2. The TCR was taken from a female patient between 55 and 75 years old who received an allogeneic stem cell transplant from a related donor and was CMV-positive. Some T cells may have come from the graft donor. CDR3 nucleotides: TGTGCCAGTAGTATTGTTGCGGGAGGTTACGAGCAGTACTTC. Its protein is CASSIVAGGYEQYF.